The 31 T cell receptor beta chains given below trace back to one sample, sequenced in a study of CD4+ T cells in melanoma. TCRdb's table, derived via immunoSEQ multiplex PCR, lists solely in-frame clones and lacks some. The profile covers approximately 47,000 clones, with 85% to 90% appearing a single time and approximately 10% taken by the ten largest. The sequenced material came from peripheral blood. These receptors were obtained from a human donor with melanoma.

This chain uses TRBV11-3 with TRBJ2-5; the D gene is possibly TRBD1 (5 bases). The J call may be in error: the DNA end matches TRBJ2-7 better. In germline, CDR1 is SGHNT, CDR2 YENEEA. This CDR3 is built from 13 residues. The CDR3 DNA reads TGTGCCAGCAGCTTGGGGCAAAGGGGCGAGCAGTACTTC. The encoded protein is CASSLGQRGEQYF.

V usage is TRBV18 and J usage is TRBJ1-2; D gene ambiguous. V was cut by 6 bases and J by 6 bases, with 11 bases left in between. Germline CDR1 and CDR2: KGHSH and LQKENI. The CDR3 has 12 residues. The CDR3: CASSNYQDGYTF. The CDR3 nucleotides read TGTGCCAGCTCTAATTATCAGGATGGCTACACCTTC.

The chain couples TRBV18 to TRBJ1-1; D is unclear. Between the trimmed V and J ends, which lost 1 base and 1 base, there was a span of 4 bases. Germline CDR1 reads KGHSH; CDR2 reads LQKENI. The CDR3 runs to 13 residues. The CDR3 loop reads CASSPLKNTEAFF. CDR3 bases: TGTGCCAGCTCACCACTAAAGAACACTGAAGCTTTCTTT.

The chain combines TRBV14 with TRBJ1-3, with 8 bases that match TRBD1. Germline trimming cut 5 bases from V and 4 bases from J; bases unmatched to any gene: 7. The CDR3 has 15 amino acids. Per germline, CDR1 SGHDN and CDR2 FVKESK. The CDR3 loop reads CASSSQGARGNTIYF. The CDR3 bases are TGTGCCAGCAGCTCCCAGGGGGCCAGAGGAAACACCATATATTTT.

The chain is built from TRBV29-1 and TRBJ2-3; possibly TRBD2 for D (5 bases). Trimming took off 8 bases at V and 5 bases at J, with 11 bases between the two ends. The CDR3 spans 11 residues. Germline CDR1 reads SQVTM; CDR2 reads ANQGSEA. The CDR3 sequence: CSTRGLDTQYF. As DNA, the CDR3 is TGCAGCACTCGAGGGCTAGATACGCAGTATTTT.

The chain links TRBV28 to TRBJ2-1, with 9 bases matching TRBD2. The J segment lost 6 bases and the V segment lost 2 bases, leaving 5 bases of the junction unmatched. Germline V gene sequence: CDR1 MDHEN, CDR2 SYDVKM. CDR3 length: 15 amino acids. CDR3 residues: CASSLVAGDINEQFF. The CDR3 DNA sequence: TGTGCCAGCAGTTTAGTAGCGGGGGACATCAATGAGCAGTTCTTC. Full variable domain (missing parts from reference TRBV28 and TRBJ2-1): DVKVTQSSRYLVKRTGEKVFLECVQDMDHENMFWYRQDPGLGLRLIYFSYDVKMKEKGDIPEGYSVSREKKERFSLILESASTNQTSMYLCASSLVAGDINEQFFGPGTRLTVL.

V and J are TRBV2 and TRBJ1-2; D unclear. CDR3 size: 13 residues. Germline CDR1 is SNHLY and CDR2 is FYNNEI. Trimming shortened V by 7 bases and J by 0 bases, and 9 bases separated the two germline ends. The CDR3 sequence is CASITDSNYGYTF. The CDR3 DNA reads TGTGCCAGCATAACAGACTCTAACTATGGCTACACCTTC.

In its sample, this clone was seen a few times. The J gene is TRBJ1-2, the V gene TRBV9, with a weak D call TRBD1 (5 bases). This CDR3 has 14 amino acids. Trimming removed 0 bases from V and 4 bases from J, with 10 bases in between. CDR1 and CDR2 (germline): SGDLS, YYNGEE. The CDR3 loop reads CASSVGGRSYGYTF. The CDR3, as DNA: TGTGCCAGCAGCGTAGGGGGGAGGAGCTATGGCTACACCTTC.

V usage is TRBV7-2 and J usage is TRBJ1-3; D is uncertain. From germline, CDR1 is SGHTA and CDR2 FQGNSA. The CDR3 is 16 residues long. The germline V and J ends were trimmed by 0 bases and 2 bases, with 11 bases remaining between them. The CDR3 loop is CASSLALEAAGNTIYF. The CDR3 DNA is TGTGCCAGCAGCTTAGCTTTAGAGGCAGCTGGAAACACCATATATTTT.

J is TRBJ2-2 and V is TRBV21-1; TRBD2 is taken as the D call from the table, unchecked against the DNA. TRBV21-1 is flagged as a pseudogene. This CDR3 comprises 12 residues. CDR3 region: CASGEGFGELFF. Here the CDR3 DNA reads TGTGCCAGCGGGGAGGGGTTCGGGGAGCTGTTTTTT.

This clone was seen only once. V and J are TRBV2 and TRBJ2-1; D possibly matches TRBD1 or TRBD2 (5 bases each). The CDR3 spans 12 residues. The germline V gene encodes CDR1 SNHLY and CDR2 FYNNEI. The V end was cut by 7 bases, the J end by 4 bases, with 8 bases between. The chain's CDR3 is CASTGRYNEQFF. Written as DNA, the CDR3 is TGTGCCAGCACGGGACGGTACAATGAGCAGTTCTTC.

This chain joins TRBV5-1 and TRBJ1-6, with 10 bases that match TRBD1. V lost 0 bases and J lost 3; bases outside the gene matches: 3. Germline CDR1 and CDR2: SGHRS and YFSETQ. CDR3 length: 17 amino acids. DNA for the CDR3: TGCGCCAGCAGCTTGGTACGGGACAGGGGCTATAATTCACCCCTCCACTTT. Translation gives CASSLVRDRGYNSPLHF.

This chain uses TRBV6-5 with TRBJ1-1; 10 bases align to TRBD1. CDR3 size: 15 residues. Germline-derived CDR1 and CDR2 are MNHEY and SVGAGI. The V and J ends lost 0 bases and 5 bases, in that order; junction bases with no gene match: 3. CDR3 coding DNA: TGTGCCAGCAGTTACTCGACAGGGGGCGCGACTGAAGCTTTCTTT. This encodes CASSYSTGGATEAFF.

This clone is a singleton in its sample. The CDR3: CASSAAEETQYF. DNA for the CDR3: TGTGCCAGCAGCGCCGCGGAAGAGACCCAGTACTTC. The genes are TRBV5-4 and TRBJ2-5; D gene ambiguous. Germline V gives CDR1 SGHNT, CDR2 YYREEE (reference sequence). V was cut by 4 bases and J by 3 bases, with 7 bases left in between. The CDR3 sequence is 12 residues long. The full variable domain, rest sourced from reference TRBV5-4 and TRBJ2-5, is ETGVTQSPTHLIKTRGQQVTLRCSSQSGHNTVSWYQQALGQGPQFIFQYYREEENGRGNFPPRFSGLQFPNYSSELNVNALELDDSALYLCASSAAEETQYFGPGTRLLVL.

The chain carries TRBV13 and TRBJ1-5; D gene ambiguous. V shed 10 bases and J shed 4 bases, with 11 bases lying between them. Germline loops: CDR1 PRHDT, CDR2 FYEKMQ (reference sequence). This CDR3 region has 12 residues. CDR3 sequence (DNA): TGTGCCACCAGGACCTGGAATCAGCCCCAGCATTTT. It is translated as CATRTWNQPQHF. Based on the CDR3 plus reference TRBV13 and TRBJ1-5, the full variable domain is AAGVIQSPRHLIKEKRETATLKCYPIPRHDTVYWYQQGPGQDPQFLISFYEKMQSDKGSIPDRFSAQQFSDYHSELNMSSLELGDSALYFCATRTWNQPQHFGDGTRLSIL.

The V and J genes are TRBV10-2 and TRBJ1-1; TRBD1 might be the D (6 bases). The CDR3 extends over 13 amino acids. The germline V and J ends were trimmed by 6 bases and 0 bases, with 8 bases remaining between them. The germline CDR1 and CDR2 sequences are WSHSY and SAAADI. Here the CDR3 DNA reads TGCGCCAGCAGCGGACAGTTGAACACTGAAGCTTTCTTT. Protein sequence: CASSGQLNTEAFF.

The chain couples TRBV29-1 to TRBJ2-3, with 8 bases fitting TRBD1. Trimming removed 6 bases from V and 1 base from J; junction bases left unmatched: 6. CDR3 size: 14 residues. CDR1 SQVTM and CDR2 ANQGSEA come from the germline V gene. The CDR3 nucleotides read TGCAGCGTGGGCATGACAGGGGGCACAGATACGCAGTATTTT. It specifies CSVGMTGGTDTQYF.

V and J are TRBV11-3 and TRBJ1-2, with no clear D. CDR3 length equals 10 residues. Germline V gene lookup returns CDR1 SGHNT and CDR2 YENEEA. Trimming removed 6 bases at V and 5 bases at J, with 4 bases between. CDR3 protein: CASSQYGYTF. The DNA for the CDR3 is TGTGCCAGCAGTCAATATGGCTACACCTTC.

The rearrangement uses TRBV6-1 and TRBJ1-2; TRBD1 matches 7 bases. Germline V gene data show CDR1 as MNHNS and CDR2 as SASEGT. The junction had 11 bases not matched to a gene; V was cut back by 4 bases and J by 3 bases. The CDR3 contains 16 residues. CDR3 nucleotides: TGTGCCAGCAGTGGGATAAGGACAGGCTTACACTATGGCTACACCTTC. It codes for CASSGIRTGLHYGYTF.

This chain connects TRBV29-1 to TRBJ2-3; 14 nucleotides align to TRBD2. V gave up 3 bases and J gave up 4 bases; unmatched junction bases: 0. CDR3 size: 14 residues. The germline V gene has CDR1 SQVTM and CDR2 ANQGSEA. In DNA form, the CDR3 reads TGCAGCGTTGAGACTAGCGGGGGGGCAGATACGCAGTATTTT. This translates into CSVETSGGADTQYF.

The rearrangement links TRBV5-1 to TRBJ1-3; D is unclear. This CDR3 is 15 amino acids long. V was trimmed by 0 bases and J by 2 bases, leaving 9 bases between them. Per the germline V gene, CDR1 is SGHRS and CDR2 is YFSETQ. The DNA of the CDR3 is TGCGCCAGCAGCTTGGCCCCGGGAGCTGGAAACACCATATATTTT. Translated, it gives CASSLAPGAGNTIYF.

The CDR3: CASSEDASYGYTF. CDR3 coding DNA: TGTGCCAGCAGTGAAGACGCGAGCTATGGCTACACCTTC. V is TRBV6-1 and J is TRBJ1-2, with D uncertain. V was shortened by 1 base and J by 4 bases, with 7 bases between the two germline ends. The V gene's germline CDR1 is MNHNS and CDR2 SASEGT. CDR3 size: 13 residues.

The J gene is TRBJ1-4, the V gene TRBV27, with D uncertain. There are 15 residues in the CDR3. The V gene's germline CDR1 is MNHEY and CDR2 SMNVEV (reference sequence). Trimming took 6 bases from V and 2 from J, leaving 13 bases between them. CDR3 sequence reads: CASRVRPGTNEKLFF. The CDR3 DNA sequence: TGTGCCAGCAGAGTAAGGCCCGGGACTAATGAAAAACTGTTTTTT.

This chain joins TRBV5-4 and TRBJ2-5; 8 positions match TRBD1. CDR1 is SGHNT and CDR2 is YYREEE in the germline V gene (reference sequence). V was clipped by 4 bases and J by 7 bases; unmatched bases: 12. CDR3 length: 15 residues. The CDR3, as DNA: TGTGCCAGCAGCCACCCTACGACAGGGGACGGGACCCAGTACTTC. Its protein product is CASSHPTTGDGTQYF.

This clone was detected only a few times. This chain joins TRBV13 and TRBJ2-7; a possible D gene is TRBD2 (5 bases). The CDR3 runs 13 residues. Trimming cost V 2 bases and J 7 bases, with 12 bases left between them. Germline CDR1 and CDR2: PRHDT and FYEKMQ (reference sequence). CDR3 in amino acids: CASSLSGGGEQYF. CDR3 nucleotide sequence: TGTGCCAGCAGCTTATCAGGAGGAGGAGAGCAGTACTTC.

The V call is TRBV9, the J call TRBJ1-2; perhaps TRBD1 as D (6 bases). Germline loops: CDR1 SGDLS, CDR2 YYNGEE. The CDR3 length is 15 residues. V was trimmed by 0 bases and J by 0 bases, leaving 9 bases between them. The CDR3 sequence is CASSVEAGANYGYTF. For the CDR3, the DNA is TGTGCCAGCAGCGTAGAGGCAGGGGCTAACTATGGCTACACCTTC.

J is TRBJ2-2 and V is TRBV27; tentative D call: TRBD1 (5 bases). The V end lost 2 bases, the J end lost 4 bases, and 14 bases lay between the germline ends. CDR1 MNHEY and CDR2 SMNVEV come from the germline V gene (reference sequence). The length of the CDR3 is 16 residues. The CDR3 bases are TGTGCCAGCAGTTTAAAGGGGCCCCTCGGCACCGGGGAGCTGTTTTTT. This gives the protein CASSLKGPLGTGELFF.

This clone was seen just once. The gene calls are TRBV15 and TRBJ1-1; TRBD1 aligns across 8 bases. Unmatched junction bases numbered 6, after V lost 4 bases and J lost 5 bases. Germline CDR1 reads LNHNV; CDR2 reads YYDKDF (reference sequence). This CDR3 contains 14 residues. CDR3 nucleotide sequence: TGTGCCACCAGCACTGGCAGGGGGCTTACTGAAGCTTTCTTT. Amino acid sequence: CATSTGRGLTEAFF.

In its sample, this clone was seen once. The CDR3 DNA sequence: TGTGCCAGCAGTAGGACAGGGTCCTACGAGCAGTACTTC. This gives the protein CASSRTGSYEQYF. This chain links TRBV6-5 with TRBJ2-7, with 8 bases fitting TRBD1. The CDR3 covers 13 residues. The V segment lost 5 bases and the J segment 1 base; nucleotides outside the gene matches: 1. Per the germline V gene, CDR1 is MNHEY and CDR2 is SVGAGI.

V is TRBV28 and J is TRBJ2-6; D is possibly TRBD1 (5 bases). CDR3 size: 16 residues. The germline V gene encodes CDR1 MDHEN and CDR2 SYDVKM. The V gene lost 5 bases and the J gene lost 2 bases, with 13 bases spanning the gap. The CDR3 sequence is CASSAQEQAGANVLTF. The DNA of the CDR3 is TGTGCCAGCAGTGCCCAGGAACAGGCTGGGGCCAACGTCCTGACTTTC.

The chain joins TRBV7-3 to TRBJ2-3; D could derive from TRBD1 or TRBD2 (5 bases each). V was clipped by 2 bases and J by 2 bases, with 11 bases between them. Germline CDR1 and CDR2: SGHTA and FQGTGA. The CDR3 covers 15 residues. In nucleotides, the CDR3 is TGTGCCAGCAGCTTAGTAGGGACCTCCACAGATACGCAGTATTTT. Its protein is CASSLVGTSTDTQYF.